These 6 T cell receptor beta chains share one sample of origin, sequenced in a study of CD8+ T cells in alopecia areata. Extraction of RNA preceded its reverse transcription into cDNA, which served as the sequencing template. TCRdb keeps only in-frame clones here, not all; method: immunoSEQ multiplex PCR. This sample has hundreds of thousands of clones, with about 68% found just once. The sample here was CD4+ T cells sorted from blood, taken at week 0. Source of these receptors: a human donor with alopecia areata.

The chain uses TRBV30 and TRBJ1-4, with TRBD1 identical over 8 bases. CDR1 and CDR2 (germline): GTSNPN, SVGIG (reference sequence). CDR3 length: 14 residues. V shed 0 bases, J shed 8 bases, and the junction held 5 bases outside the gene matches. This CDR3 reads CAWSVGQGAEKLFF. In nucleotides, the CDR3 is TGTGCCTGGAGTGTAGGGCAGGGGGCCGAAAAACTGTTTTTT.

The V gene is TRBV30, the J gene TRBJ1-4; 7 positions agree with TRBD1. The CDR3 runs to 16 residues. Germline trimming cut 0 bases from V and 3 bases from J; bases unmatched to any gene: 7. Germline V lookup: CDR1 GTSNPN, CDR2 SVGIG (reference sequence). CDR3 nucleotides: TGTGCCTGGAGTGTACTAATTGGGACAGCTAATGAAAAACTGTTTTTT. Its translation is CAWSVLIGTANEKLFF.

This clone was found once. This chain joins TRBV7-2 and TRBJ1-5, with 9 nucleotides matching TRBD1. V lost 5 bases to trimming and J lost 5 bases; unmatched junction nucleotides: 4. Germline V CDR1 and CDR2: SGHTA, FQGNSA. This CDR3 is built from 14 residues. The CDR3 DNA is TGTGCCAGCAGCCAGAACAGGGGGCATCAGCCCCAGCATTTT. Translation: CASSQNRGHQPQHF.

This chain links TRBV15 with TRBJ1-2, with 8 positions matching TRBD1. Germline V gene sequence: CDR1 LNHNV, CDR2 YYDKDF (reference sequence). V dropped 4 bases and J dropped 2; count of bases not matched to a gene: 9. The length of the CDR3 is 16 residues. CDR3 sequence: CATSTGQGALNYGYTF. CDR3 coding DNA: TGTGCCACCAGCACTGGACAGGGTGCCCTCAACTATGGCTACACCTTC.

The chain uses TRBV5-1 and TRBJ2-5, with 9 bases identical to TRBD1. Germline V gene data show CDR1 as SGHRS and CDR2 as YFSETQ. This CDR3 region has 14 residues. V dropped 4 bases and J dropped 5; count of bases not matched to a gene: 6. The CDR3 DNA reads TGCGCCAGCAGCATGGGACAGGGCGGCGAGACCCAGTACTTC. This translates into CASSMGQGGETQYF.

The DNA for the CDR3 is TGCAGCGTTGGACGGGGGGACGAGCAGTACTTC. Protein: CSVGRGDEQYF. This sequence joins TRBV29-1 and TRBJ2-7, with 7 bases fitting TRBD2. The CDR3 loop spans 11 amino acids. Germline CDR1 reads SQVTM; CDR2 reads ANQGSEA. With V trimmed by 4 bases and J by 5 bases, 2 bases remained unmatched.